The 20 T cell receptor beta chains below all came from one sample that was sequenced in a study of T cell repertoires in cytomegalovirus infection. MiXCR, run by TCRdb on the reads, gives a single entry per CDR3 protein. The sample yields 250,000 to 350,000 distinct CDR3 sequences, roughly 26% seen once. Sequencing was done on a sample of PBMCs. The source of these receptors is a human donor in good health (CMV status not recorded). Some clones in this sample may be carry-over from other donors' samples.

This chain joins TRBV2 and TRBJ2-6; 10 bases match TRBD2. CDR1 and CDR2 (germline): SNHLY, FYNNEI. This CDR3 comprises 14 residues. The V and J ends lost 6 bases and 10 bases, in that order; junction bases with no gene match: 6. For the CDR3, the DNA is TGTGCCAGCAGGGACCTAGCGGGGGATAACGTCCTGACTTTC. Translating it yields CASRDLAGDNVLTF.

This clonotype was seen ten or more times. The chain couples TRBV7-6 to TRBJ2-7, with D possibly called TRBD1 or TRBD2 (5 bases each). The CDR3 has 14 amino acids. Trimming took off 5 bases at V and 0 bases at J, with 11 bases between the two ends. Per the germline V gene, CDR1 is SGHVS and CDR2 is FNYEAQ. The CDR3 protein is CASSPGTLSYEQYF. The CDR3 coding sequence is TGTGCCAGCAGCCCCGGGACCCTCTCCTACGAGCAGTACTTC.

The sample holds a few counts of this clonotype. The rearrangement links TRBV11-2 to TRBJ1-1; maybe TRBD1 (6 bases). Germline CDR1 and CDR2: SGHAT and FQNNGV. This CDR3 spans 14 amino acids. V was cut by 1 base and J by 5 bases, with 11 bases left in between. Written as DNA, the CDR3 is TGTGCCAGCAGCTTAGGTGAGGGGGTGACTGAAGCTTTCTTT. Translated, it gives CASSLGEGVTEAFF.

There are many counts of this clonotype. This chain joins TRBV7-9 and TRBJ1-6, with 7 bases identical to TRBD1. V lost 4 bases, J lost 7 bases, and 7 bases stayed unmatched. Germline V gene lookup returns CDR1 SEHNR and CDR2 FQNEAQ (reference sequence). This CDR3 has 15 residues. CDR3 sequence: CASSSRQGHNSPLHF. DNA of the CDR3: TGTGCCAGCAGCTCGAGACAGGGTCACAATTCACCCCTCCACTTT.

J is TRBJ2-7 and V is TRBV29-1; perhaps TRBD2 as D (6 bases). V dropped 7 bases and J dropped 5 bases, with 12 bases sitting between them. Germline loops: CDR1 SQVTM, CDR2 ANQGSEA. The CDR3 sequence is 11 residues long. The CDR3 DNA reads as TGCAGCGCCAGACTAGGGAACGAGCAGTACTTC. The encoded protein is CSARLGNEQYF.

V usage is TRBV12-3 or TRBV12-4 and J usage is TRBJ2-7, with 7 bases matching TRBD1. Trimming at V came to 7 bases and at J to 3 bases, leaving 3 bases not matched to a gene. CDR3 length equals 12 residues. DNA of the CDR3: TGTGCCAGCACGGGACAGAGCTACGAGCAGTACTTC. Translation gives CASTGQSYEQYF.

This rearrangement joins TRBV6-1 to TRBJ2-5; D gene unclear. The CDR3 length is 11 residues. Trimming took 2 bases from V and 7 from J, leaving 5 bases between them. CDR1 MNHNS and CDR2 SASEGT come from the germline V gene. CDR3 sequence: CASSETGTQYF. The DNA for the CDR3 is TGTGCCAGCAGTGAAACCGGGACCCAGTACTTC.

The chain carries TRBV7-9 and TRBJ1-2; 7 bases fit TRBD1. Trimming cost V 4 bases and J 7 bases; bases outside gene matches: 9. Germline CDR1 is SEHNR and CDR2 is FQNEAQ (reference sequence). This CDR3 has 14 amino acids. The CDR3 region is CASSSDRARAGYTF. Here the CDR3 DNA reads TGTGCCAGCAGCTCCGACAGGGCCCGGGCTGGCTACACCTTC.

This clonotype came up many times. The V call is TRBV5-6, the J call TRBJ2-5, with D uncertain. Trimming left V 3 bases short and J 2 bases short, with 5 bases between. The germline gives CDR1 SGHDT, CDR2 YYEEEE. This CDR3 is 12 amino acids long. The CDR3 DNA reads TGTGCCAGCAGCTACCCTCAAGAGACCCAGTACTTC. Translation gives CASSYPQETQYF.

The sample holds many counts of this clonotype. The chain couples TRBV7-6 to TRBJ2-5, with 12 positions matching TRBD2. The J segment lost 5 bases and the V segment lost 6 bases, leaving 10 bases of the junction unmatched. Germline V gene lookup returns CDR1 SGHVS and CDR2 FNYEAQ. The CDR3 is 16 residues long. Here the CDR3 DNA reads TGTGCCAGCAGTGTTCCTAGCGGGGGGGCCGACGAGACCCAGTACTTC. Residues: CASSVPSGGADETQYF.

This clonotype was picked up a small number of times. A read error may account for a junction end that differs from germline. The CDR3 DNA is TGTGCCAGCAGCTCGGGACGCCGGGTCTACGAGCAGTACTTC. Translating gives CASSSGRRVYEQYF. J is TRBJ2-7 and V is TRBV5-3, with D perhaps given as TRBD1 or TRBD2 (5 bases each). TRBV5-3 is an ORF, and what it does is uncertain. The CDR3 contains 14 residues.

Only a few counts were recorded for this clonotype. The V gene is TRBV7-2, the J gene TRBJ1-4; tentatively, D is TRBD1 (5 bases). The V end was cut by 0 bases, the J end by 0 bases, with 8 bases between. This CDR3 has 16 residues. From germline, CDR1 is SGHTA and CDR2 FQGNSA. Here the CDR3 DNA reads TGTGCCAGCAGCTTAGCGGGGCCAACAACTAATGAAAAACTGTTTTTT. This encodes CASSLAGPTTNEKLFF.

The rearrangement joins TRBV20-1 to TRBJ2-1; D might be TRBD2 (5 bases). This CDR3 has 13 residues. The ends were cut back, 2 bases at V and 10 bases at J, with 15 bases in the middle. Germline CDR1 is DFQATT and CDR2 is SNEGSKA (reference sequence). The CDR3 region is CSARNGLAQEQFF. DNA for the CDR3: TGCAGTGCTAGAAACGGACTGGCACAAGAGCAGTTCTTC.

This clonotype was observed a handful of times. The chain recombines TRBV20-1 with TRBJ1-2; tentative D call: TRBD1 (5 bases). Between the trimmed V and J ends, which lost 0 bases and 4 bases, there was a span of 12 bases. The CDR3 loop spans 14 amino acids. CDR1 and CDR2 from the germline V gene are DFQATT and SNEGSKA (reference sequence). The CDR3, as DNA: TGCAGTGCTAGAGACCCGGGACCGGGCTATGGCTACACCTTC. It codes for CSARDPGPGYGYTF.

The chain joins TRBV6-2 or TRBV6-3 to TRBJ2-5, with TRBD2 matching over 14 bases. J was trimmed by 3 bases and V by 6 bases; bases with no gene match: 0. The CDR3 consists of 14 residues. The germline gives CDR1 MNHEY, CDR2 SVGEGT. Here the CDR3 reads CASRGLAGEETQYF. The CDR3 DNA is TGTGCCAGCAGGGGACTAGCGGGAGAAGAGACCCAGTACTTC.

The table lists this clonotype with many counts. This sequence joins TRBV7-2 and TRBJ2-1; D not certain. Germline V gives CDR1 SGHTA, CDR2 FQGNSA. V was cut by 4 bases and J by 9 bases, with 7 bases left in between. The length of the CDR3 is 11 residues. As DNA, the CDR3 is TGTGCCAGCAGCTCGAACGGTGAGCAGTTCTTC. Its protein product is CASSSNGEQFF.

This chain joins TRBV6-2 or TRBV6-3 and TRBJ1-1; D may be TRBD1 (6 bases). The CDR3 spans 15 residues. CDR1 MNHEY and CDR2 SVGEGT come from the germline V gene. V shed 2 bases and J shed 6 bases, with 16 bases lying between them. The CDR3: CASSYNVLGGAEAFF. The CDR3 coding sequence is TGTGCCAGCAGTTACAATGTCCTGGGGGGCGCTGAAGCTTTCTTT.

This clonotype was counted a few times. The CDR3, as DNA: TGTGCCAGCAGTAAACTCCCCTACGAGCAGTACTTC. Protein product: CASSKLPYEQYF. The J gene is TRBJ2-7, the V gene TRBV28; no clear D gene. The V and J ends lost 5 bases and 2 bases respectively, with 7 bases between them. Germline CDR1 reads MDHEN; CDR2 reads SYDVKM. The CDR3 consists of 12 residues.

There are a few counts of this clonotype. V and J are TRBV25-1 and TRBJ1-1, with 7 bases fitting TRBD1. Germline V CDR1 and CDR2: MGHDK, SYGVNS. The CDR3 runs to 15 residues. Trimming removed 5 bases from V and 3 bases from J; junction bases left unmatched: 9. CDR3 DNA: TGTGCCAGCAGTCTTGGGACAGCGTGGGACACTGAAGCTTTCTTT. Translation: CASSLGTAWDTEAFF.

This chain links TRBV7-2 with TRBJ1-3; unclear D gene. The CDR3 is made up of 16 amino acids. The germline CDR1 and CDR2 sequences are SGHTA and FQGNSA. V was pared by 0 bases and J by 0 bases, with 9 bases between. CDR3 sequence reads: CASSLALSNSGNTIYF. The CDR3 DNA reads as TGTGCCAGCAGCTTAGCACTATCGAACTCTGGAAACACCATATATTTT.